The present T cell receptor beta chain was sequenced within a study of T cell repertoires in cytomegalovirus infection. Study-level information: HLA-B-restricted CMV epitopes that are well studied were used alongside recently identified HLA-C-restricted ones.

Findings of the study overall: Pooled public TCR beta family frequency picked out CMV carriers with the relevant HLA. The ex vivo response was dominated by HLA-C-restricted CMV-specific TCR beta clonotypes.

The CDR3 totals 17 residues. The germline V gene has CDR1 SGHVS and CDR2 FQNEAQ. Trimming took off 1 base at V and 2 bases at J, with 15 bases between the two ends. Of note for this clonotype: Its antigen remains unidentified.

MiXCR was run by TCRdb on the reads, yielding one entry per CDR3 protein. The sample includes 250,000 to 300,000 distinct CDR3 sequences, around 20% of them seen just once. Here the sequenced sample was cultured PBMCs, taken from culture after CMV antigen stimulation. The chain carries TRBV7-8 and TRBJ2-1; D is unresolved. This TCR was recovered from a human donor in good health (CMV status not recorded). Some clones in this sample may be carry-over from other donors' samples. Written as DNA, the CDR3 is TGTGCCAGCAGCTTAGTAGGTACAGCTTCAACCTACAATGAGCAGTTCTTC. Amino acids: CASSLVGTASTYNEQFF.